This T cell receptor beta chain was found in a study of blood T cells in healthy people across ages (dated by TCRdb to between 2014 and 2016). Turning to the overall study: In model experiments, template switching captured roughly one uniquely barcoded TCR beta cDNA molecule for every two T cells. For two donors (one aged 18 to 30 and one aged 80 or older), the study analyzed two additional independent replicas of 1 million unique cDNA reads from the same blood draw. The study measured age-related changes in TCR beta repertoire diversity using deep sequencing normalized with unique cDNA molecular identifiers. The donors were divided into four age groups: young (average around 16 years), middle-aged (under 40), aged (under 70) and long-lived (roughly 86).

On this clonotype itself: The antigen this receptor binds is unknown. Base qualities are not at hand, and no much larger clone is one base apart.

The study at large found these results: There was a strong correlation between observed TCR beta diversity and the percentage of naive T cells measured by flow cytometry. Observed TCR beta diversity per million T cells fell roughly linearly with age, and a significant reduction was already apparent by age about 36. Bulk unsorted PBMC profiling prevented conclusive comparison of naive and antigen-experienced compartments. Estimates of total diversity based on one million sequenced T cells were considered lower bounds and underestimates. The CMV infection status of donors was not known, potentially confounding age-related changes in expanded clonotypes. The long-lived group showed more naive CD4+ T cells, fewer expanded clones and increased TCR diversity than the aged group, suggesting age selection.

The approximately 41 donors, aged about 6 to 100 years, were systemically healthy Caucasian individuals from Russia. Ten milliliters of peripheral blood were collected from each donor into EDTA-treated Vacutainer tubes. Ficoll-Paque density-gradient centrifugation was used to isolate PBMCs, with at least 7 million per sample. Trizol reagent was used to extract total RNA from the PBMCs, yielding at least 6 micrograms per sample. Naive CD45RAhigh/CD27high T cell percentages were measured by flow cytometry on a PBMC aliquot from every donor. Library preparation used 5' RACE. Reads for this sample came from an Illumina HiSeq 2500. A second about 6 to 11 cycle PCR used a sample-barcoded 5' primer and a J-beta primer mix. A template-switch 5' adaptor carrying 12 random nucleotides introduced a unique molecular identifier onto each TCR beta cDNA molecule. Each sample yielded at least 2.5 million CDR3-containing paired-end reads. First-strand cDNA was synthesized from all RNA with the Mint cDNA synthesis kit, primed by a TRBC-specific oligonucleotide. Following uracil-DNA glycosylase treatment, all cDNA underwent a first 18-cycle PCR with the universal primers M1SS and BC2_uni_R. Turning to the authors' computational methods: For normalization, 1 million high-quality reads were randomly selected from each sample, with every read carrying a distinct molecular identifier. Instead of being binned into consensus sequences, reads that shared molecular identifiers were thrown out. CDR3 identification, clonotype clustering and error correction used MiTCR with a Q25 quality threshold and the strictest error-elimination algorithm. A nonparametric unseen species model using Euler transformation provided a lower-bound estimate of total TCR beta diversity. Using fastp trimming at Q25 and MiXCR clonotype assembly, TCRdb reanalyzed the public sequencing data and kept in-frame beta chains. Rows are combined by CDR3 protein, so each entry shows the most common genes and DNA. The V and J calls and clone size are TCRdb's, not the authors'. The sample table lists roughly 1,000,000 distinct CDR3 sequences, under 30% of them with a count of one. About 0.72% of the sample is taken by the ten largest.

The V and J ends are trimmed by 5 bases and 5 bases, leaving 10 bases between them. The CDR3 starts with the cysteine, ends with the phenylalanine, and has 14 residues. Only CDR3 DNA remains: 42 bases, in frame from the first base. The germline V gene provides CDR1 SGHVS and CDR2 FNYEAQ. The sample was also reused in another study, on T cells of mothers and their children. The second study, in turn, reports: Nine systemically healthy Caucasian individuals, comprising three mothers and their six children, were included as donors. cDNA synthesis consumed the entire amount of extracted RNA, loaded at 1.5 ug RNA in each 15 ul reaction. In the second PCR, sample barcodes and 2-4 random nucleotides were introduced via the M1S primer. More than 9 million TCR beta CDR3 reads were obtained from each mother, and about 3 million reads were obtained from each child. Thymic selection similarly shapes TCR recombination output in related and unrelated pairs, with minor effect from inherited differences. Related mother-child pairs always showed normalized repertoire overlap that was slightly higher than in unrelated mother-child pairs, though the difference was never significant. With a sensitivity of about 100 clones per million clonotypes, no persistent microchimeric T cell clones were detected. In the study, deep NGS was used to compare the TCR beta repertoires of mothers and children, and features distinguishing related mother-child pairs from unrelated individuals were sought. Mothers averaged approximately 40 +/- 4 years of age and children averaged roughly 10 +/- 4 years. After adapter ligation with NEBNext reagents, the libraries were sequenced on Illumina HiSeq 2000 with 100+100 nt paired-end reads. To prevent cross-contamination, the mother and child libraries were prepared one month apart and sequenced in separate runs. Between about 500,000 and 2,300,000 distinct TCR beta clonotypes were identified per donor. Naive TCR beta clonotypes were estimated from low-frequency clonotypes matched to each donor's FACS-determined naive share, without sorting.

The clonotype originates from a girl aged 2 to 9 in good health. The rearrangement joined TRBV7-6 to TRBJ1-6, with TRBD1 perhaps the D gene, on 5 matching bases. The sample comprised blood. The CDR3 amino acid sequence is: CASSGDQNNSPLHF. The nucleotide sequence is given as TGTGCCAGCAGCGGGGACCAAAATAATTCACCCCTCCACTTT.